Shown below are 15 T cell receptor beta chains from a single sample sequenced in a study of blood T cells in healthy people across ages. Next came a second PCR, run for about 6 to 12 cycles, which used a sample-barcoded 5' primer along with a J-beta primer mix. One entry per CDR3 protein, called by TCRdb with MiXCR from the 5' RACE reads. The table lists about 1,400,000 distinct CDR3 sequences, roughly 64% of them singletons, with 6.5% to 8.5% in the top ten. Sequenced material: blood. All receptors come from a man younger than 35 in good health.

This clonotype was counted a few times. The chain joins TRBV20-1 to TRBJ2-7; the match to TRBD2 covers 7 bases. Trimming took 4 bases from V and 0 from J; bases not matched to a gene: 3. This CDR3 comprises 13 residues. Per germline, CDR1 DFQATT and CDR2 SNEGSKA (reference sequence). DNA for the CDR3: TGCAGTGCTACGCGGGGGTCCTCCTACGAGCAGTACTTC. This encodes CSATRGSSYEQYF.

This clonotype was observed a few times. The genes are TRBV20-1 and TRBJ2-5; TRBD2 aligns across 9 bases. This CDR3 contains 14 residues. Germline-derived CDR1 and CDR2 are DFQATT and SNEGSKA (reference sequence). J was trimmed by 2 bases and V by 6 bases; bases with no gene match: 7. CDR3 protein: CSANLAGVQETQYF. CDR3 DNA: TGCAGTGCGAATTTAGCGGGGGTGCAAGAGACCCAGTACTTC.

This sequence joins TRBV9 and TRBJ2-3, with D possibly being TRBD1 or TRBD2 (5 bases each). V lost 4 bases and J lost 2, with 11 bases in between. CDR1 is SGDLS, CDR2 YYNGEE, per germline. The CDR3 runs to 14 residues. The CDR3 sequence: CASSWDQNTDTQYF. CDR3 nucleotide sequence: TGTGCCAGCAGCTGGGACCAAAACACAGATACGCAGTATTTT.

This CDR3 is CSAIGNMNTEAFF. The DNA of the CDR3 is TGCAGTGCTATTGGAAATATGAACACTGAAGCTTTCTTT. The V call is TRBV20-1, the J call TRBJ1-1, with unresolved D. The V and J ends lost 4 bases and 0 bases respectively, with 9 bases between them. Germline CDR1 DFQATT, CDR2 SNEGSKA (reference sequence). The CDR3 runs 13 residues.

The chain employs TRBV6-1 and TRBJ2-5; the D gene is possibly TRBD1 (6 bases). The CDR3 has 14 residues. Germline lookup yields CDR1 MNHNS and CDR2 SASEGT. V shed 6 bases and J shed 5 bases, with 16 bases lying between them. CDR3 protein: CASRNTGLDETQYF. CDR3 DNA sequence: TGTGCCAGCAGAAACACAGGGTTGGACGAGACCCAGTACTTC.

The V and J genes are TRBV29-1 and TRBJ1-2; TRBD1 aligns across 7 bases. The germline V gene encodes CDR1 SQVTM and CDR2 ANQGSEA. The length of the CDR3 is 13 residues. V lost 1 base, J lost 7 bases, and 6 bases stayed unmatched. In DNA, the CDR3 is TGCAGCGTTGAAGTGGGACAGCGCGGTGGCTACACCTTC. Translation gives CSVEVGQRGGYTF.

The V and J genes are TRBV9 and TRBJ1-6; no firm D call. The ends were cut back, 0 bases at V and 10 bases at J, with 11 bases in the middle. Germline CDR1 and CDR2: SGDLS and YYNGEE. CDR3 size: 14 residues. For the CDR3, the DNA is TGTGCCAGCAGCGTAGGGAACGGATTATCACCCCTCCACTTT. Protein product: CASSVGNGLSPLHF. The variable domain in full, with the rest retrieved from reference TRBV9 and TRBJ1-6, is DSGVTQTPKHLITATGQRVTLRCSPRSGDLSVYWYQQSLDQGLQFLIQYYNGEERAKGNILERFSAQQFPDLHSELNLSSLELGDSALYFCASSVGNGLSPLHFGNGTRLTVT.

This CDR3 is CASSPTEAYEQYF. Written as DNA, the CDR3 is TGTGCCAGCAGCCCTACAGAGGCCTACGAGCAGTACTTC. This rearrangement joins TRBV7-9 to TRBJ2-7, with D unclear. Germline V gene lookup returns CDR1 SEHNR and CDR2 FQNEAQ (reference sequence). Trimming shortened V by 5 bases and J by 2 bases, and 10 bases separated the two germline ends. The CDR3 sequence is 13 residues long.

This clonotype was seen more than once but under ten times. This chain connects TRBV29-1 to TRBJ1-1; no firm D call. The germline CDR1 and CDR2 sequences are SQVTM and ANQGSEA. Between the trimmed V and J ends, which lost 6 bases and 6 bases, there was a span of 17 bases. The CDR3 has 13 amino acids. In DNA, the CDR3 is TGCAGCGTCGTAAACGGACTAATGCCTGAAGCTTTCTTT. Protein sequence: CSVVNGLMPEAFF.

CDR3 bases: TGTGCCGGTCTGCTAGCCCTCAATGAGCAGTTCTTC. Protein sequence: CAGLLALNEQFF. The gene calls are TRBV6-1 and TRBJ2-1; D is possibly TRBD2 (5 bases). Trimming took off 11 bases at V and 6 bases at J, with 14 bases between the two ends. The CDR3 length is 12 residues. Germline V CDR1 and CDR2: MNHNS, SASEGT.

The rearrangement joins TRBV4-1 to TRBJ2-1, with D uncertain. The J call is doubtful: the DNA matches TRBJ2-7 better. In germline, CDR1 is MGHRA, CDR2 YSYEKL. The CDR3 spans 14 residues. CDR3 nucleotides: TGCGCCAGCAGCCCGAGTAGCTCCTACAATGAGCAGTACTTC. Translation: CASSPSSSYNEQYF.

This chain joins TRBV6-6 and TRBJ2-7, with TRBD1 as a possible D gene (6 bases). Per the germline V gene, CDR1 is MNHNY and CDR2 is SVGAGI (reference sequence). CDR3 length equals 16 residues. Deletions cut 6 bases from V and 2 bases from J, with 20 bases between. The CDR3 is CASSSYSTTGTYEQYF. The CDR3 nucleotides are TGTGCCAGCAGCTCTTACTCGACGACAGGAACCTACGAGCAGTACTTC.

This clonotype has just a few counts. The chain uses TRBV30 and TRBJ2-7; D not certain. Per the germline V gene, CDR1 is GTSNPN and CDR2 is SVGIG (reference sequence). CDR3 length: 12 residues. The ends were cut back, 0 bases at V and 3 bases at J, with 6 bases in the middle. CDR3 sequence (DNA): TGTGCCTGGAGTGTGCTAGGCTACGAGCAGTACTTC. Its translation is CAWSVLGYEQYF. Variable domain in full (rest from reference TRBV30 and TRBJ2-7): SQTIHQWPATLVQPVGSPLSLECTVEGTSNPNLYWYRQAAGRGLQLLFYSVGIGQISSEVPQNLSASRPQDRQFILSSKKLLLSDSGFYLCAWSVLGYEQYFGPGTRLTVT.

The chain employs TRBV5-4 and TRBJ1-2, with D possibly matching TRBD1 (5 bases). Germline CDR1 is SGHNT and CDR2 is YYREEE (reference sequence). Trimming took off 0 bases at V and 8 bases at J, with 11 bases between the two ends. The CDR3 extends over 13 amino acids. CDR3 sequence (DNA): TGTGCCAGCAGCTTGGCGGCTAAGGGGGGCTACACCTTC. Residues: CASSLAAKGGYTF.

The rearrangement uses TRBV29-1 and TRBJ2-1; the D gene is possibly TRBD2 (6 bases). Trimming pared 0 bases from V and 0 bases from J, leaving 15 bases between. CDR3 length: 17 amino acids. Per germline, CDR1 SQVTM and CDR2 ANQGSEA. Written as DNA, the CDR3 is TGCAGCGTTGAAGATCTTGGAGGGAGCAACTCCTACAATGAGCAGTTCTTC. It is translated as CSVEDLGGSNSYNEQFF.